The 20 T cell receptor beta chains given below trace back to one sample, sequenced in a study of tumor and adjacent non-tumor tissue in lung cancer. No cell sorting was done before RNA was extracted from the tissue. TCRbeta libraries were built with three rounds of nested PCR, modified from ARM-PCR. TCRdb reprocessed the multiplex PCR reads via MiXCR and lists one record per CDR3 protein. In the table there are 75,000 to 80,000 distinct CDR3 sequences, 80% to 85% of which are singletons. Input material: lung tumor tissue. All receptors come from a woman aged 45-59 years with non-small cell lung cancer.

The CDR3 DNA is TGTGCCAGCAGCCCAAGATGGCCTAGCGGGAGGTCTACAGATACGCAGTATTTT. This sequence encodes CASSPRWPSGRSTDTQYF. The J gene is TRBJ2-3, the V gene TRBV7-9; 11 bases fit TRBD2. From germline, CDR1 is SEHNR and CDR2 FQNEAQ (reference sequence). V shed 5 bases and J 3 bases; nucleotides not matched to a gene: 13. CDR3 length equals 18 residues.

A note on this clonotype: This may be a read error, as it is one base from a much larger clone. This chain connects TRBV5-1 to TRBJ1-1, with 9 positions matching TRBD1. There are 15 residues in the CDR3. Germline assignment: CDR1 SGHRS and CDR2 YFSETQ. The CDR3 DNA follows: TGCGCCTGCAGCTACAGGGGGCATATGGGTACTGAAGCTTTCTTT. This encodes CACSYRGHMGTEAFF.

A note on this clonotype: This may be a read error: a much more frequent sequence differs by one nucleotide. V usage is TRBV24-1 and J usage is TRBJ2-1; D might be TRBD2 (5 bases). Germline V gives CDR1 KGHDR, CDR2 SFDVKD. The CDR3 contains 12 residues. V was clipped by 0 bases and J by 12 bases, with 8 bases between them. The DNA for the CDR3 is TGTGCCACCAGTGATTTGCAGCGGACGCAGTTCTTC. Translation gives CATSDLQRTQFF.

V is TRBV10-3 and J is TRBJ2-2; no firm D call. Trimming shortened V by 0 bases and J by 8 bases, and 4 bases separated the two germline ends. CDR1 is ENHRY and CDR2 is SYGVKD in the germline V gene. The CDR3 runs to 12 residues. As DNA, the CDR3 is TGTGCCATCAGTGAGTCAAAAGGGGAGCTGTTTTTT. Translation gives CAISESKGELFF.

J is TRBJ2-3 and V is TRBV11-1; D tentatively reads TRBD1 or TRBD2 (5 bases each). V shed 6 bases and J shed 6 bases, with 13 bases lying between them. In germline, CDR1 is SGHAT, CDR2 FQDESV (reference sequence). The CDR3 sequence is 13 residues long. This CDR3 reads CASRVTGTDTQYF. In DNA, the CDR3 is TGTGCCAGCAGAGTGACGGGGACGGATACGCAGTATTTT.

For this clonotype: Compared with germline, one end of the junction differs, possibly owing to a read error. The genes are TRBV6-6 and TRBJ1-6; D ambiguous. The CDR3 totals 19 residues. Germline V gene lookup returns CDR1 MNHNY and CDR2 SVGAGI (reference sequence). The CDR3 DNA reads as TGTGCCAGCAGTTACTCGATCCAGTGCTCGGGCCACTATAATTCACCCCCCCACTTT. Translating it yields CASSYSIQCSGHYNSPPHF.

The genes are TRBV11-2 and TRBJ2-1; 7 bases are shared with TRBD2. Germline-derived CDR1 and CDR2 are SGHAT and FQNNGV. The CDR3 spans 17 residues. CDR3 in DNA: TGTACCACCACCGCAGAGGGCGGGGGAAGCTCCTACAATGAGCAGTTCTTC. Protein product: CTTTAEGGGSSYNEQFF.

This clonotype occurred a few times. The CDR3 ends on some other residue instead of the conserved phenylalanine or tryptophan, so this is likely a read error. The chain carries TRBV6-5 and TRBJ1-2, with 9 positions matching TRBD1. This CDR3 comprises 12 residues. Germline CDR1 and CDR2: MNHEY and SVGAGI. The CDR3 region is CAISLWGQGYTL. The CDR3 DNA sequence: TGTGCCATCAGTTTGTGGGGACAGGGATACACCTTA.

Regarding this clonotype: An end of the junction does not agree with germline; a read error may underlie this. The rearrangement joins TRBV12-3 or TRBV12-4 to TRBJ2-1, with 7 nucleotides matching TRBD1. The CDR3 length is 13 residues. CDR3 sequence reads: CASRETGYNEQFF. CDR3 nucleotides: TGTGCCAGCAGGGAGACAGGGTATAATGAACAGTTCTTC.

V and J are TRBV11-2 and TRBJ2-1; no firm D call. The germline V gene encodes CDR1 SGHAT and CDR2 FQNNGV. This CDR3 has 15 amino acids. Trimming left V 9 bases short and J 3 bases short, with 18 bases between. As DNA, the CDR3 is TGTGCCAGTATAGTACTGGGGTCTTTCTACAATGAGCAGTTCTTC. Protein sequence: CASIVLGSFYNEQFF.

A remark on this clonotype: An end of the junction does not agree with germline; a read error may underlie this. The CDR3 sequence is CASSRGGTGLFNGQFF. CDR3 DNA: TGTGCCAGCAGTCGGGGCGGGACAGGGTTATTCAATGGGCAGTTTTTC. The chain links TRBV12-3 or TRBV12-4 to TRBJ2-1, with TRBD1 matching over 9 bases. This CDR3 is built from 16 residues.

This clonotype was seen a handful of times. One end of the junction varies from germline; a read error may be responsible. This chain uses TRBV11-2 with TRBJ2-2; perhaps TRBD2 as D (5 bases). CDR1 is SGHAT and CDR2 is FQNNGV in the germline V gene. This CDR3 has 13 amino acids. The CDR3 sequence: CASSLARFGKLFF. The CDR3 DNA is TGTGCCAGCAGTTTAGCTAGGTTCGGGAAGTTGTTTTTT.

On this clonotype: Germline and junction disagree at one end, which may indicate a read error. This chain uses TRBV24-1 with TRBJ2-7; D possibly corresponds to TRBD1 (5 bases). This CDR3 spans 14 amino acids. Germline CDR1 reads KGHDR; CDR2 reads SFDVKD. The CDR3 DNA sequence: TGTGTCACCAGTGATTCCCGACAGTTCTGCGAGCAGTACTTC. Its protein product is CVTSDSRQFCEQYF.

Concerning this clonotype: A read error is likely, as this CDR3 ends without the conserved phenylalanine or tryptophan. Because the CDR3's place on the DNA is in doubt, the DNA is left out and the CDR3 is given as listed by TCRdb. V is TRBV11-2 and J is TRBJ2-7. Per germline, CDR1 SGHAT and CDR2 FQNNGV. The CDR3 is made up of 15 amino acids, end residues included. The CDR3 sequence is CACSLGMDFSYEQYL.

V is TRBV6-2 or TRBV6-3 and J is TRBJ2-7; D is tentatively TRBD1 or TRBD2 (5 bases each). The CDR3 has 15 residues. V lost 6 bases and J 9 bases, leaving 24 bases between the germline ends. Germline CDR1 reads MNHEY; CDR2 reads SVGEGT. The CDR3 DNA reads TGTGCCAGCAGAAGCATTGGGTTCAATAGTGGGGGGCAGTACTTC. Protein: CASRSIGFNSGGQYF.

V and J are TRBV20-1 and TRBJ2-1, with a possible D match to TRBD1 (6 bases). The last part of the DNA fits TRBJ2-7 better; the J call may be wrong. Per germline, CDR1 DFQATT and CDR2 SNEGSKA (reference sequence). The CDR3 contains 16 residues. In nucleotides, the CDR3 is TGCAGTGCCAACCGTCGGGACATCCTCTCCTACAATGAGCAGTACTTC. Its protein product is CSANRRDILSYNEQYF.

On this clonotype: Since the CDR3 does not end with the conserved phenylalanine or tryptophan, this likely comes from a read error. The V gene is TRBV20-1, the J gene TRBJ2-3, with D possibly called TRBD1 or TRBD2 (6 bases each). This CDR3 has 14 amino acids. CDR1 is DFQATT and CDR2 is SNEGSKA in the germline V gene (reference sequence). The CDR3 nucleotides are TGCAATGTGCCTAGGGGGGTGGGCACAGATACGCAGTATATT. It specifies CNVPRGVGTDTQYI.

The chain employs TRBV29-1 and TRBJ2-7; TRBD1 might be the D (5 bases). This CDR3 region has 15 residues. V was shortened by 4 bases and J by 3 bases, with 19 bases between the two germline ends. CDR1 SQVTM and CDR2 ANQGSEA come from the germline V gene. This CDR3 is CSVALSWGDSYEQYF. CDR3 in DNA: TGCAGCGTTGCTTTAAGTTGGGGCGATAGCTACGAGCAGTACTTC.

This clonotype came up many times. This chain links TRBV6-4 with TRBJ2-3; 7 positions match TRBD2. The ends lost 6 bases at V and 2 bases at J; junction bases unmatched: 5. The CDR3 has 14 amino acids. Germline CDR1 reads MRHNA; CDR2 reads SNTAGT. The CDR3 region is CASRASGHTDTQYF. CDR3 nucleotide sequence: TGTGCCAGCAGGGCTAGCGGCCACACAGATACGCAGTATTTT.

The chain couples TRBV11-2 to TRBJ2-3; TRBD2 matches at 9 bases. Germline V gene lookup returns CDR1 SGHAT and CDR2 FQNNGV. The V and J ends lost 3 bases and 8 bases, in that order; junction bases with no gene match: 15. CDR3 length equals 17 residues. The CDR3 spells CASSLDPGLAGEGTQYF. CDR3 bases: TGTGCCAGCAGCTTGGACCCGGGATTAGCGGGAGAAGGTACGCAGTATTTT.